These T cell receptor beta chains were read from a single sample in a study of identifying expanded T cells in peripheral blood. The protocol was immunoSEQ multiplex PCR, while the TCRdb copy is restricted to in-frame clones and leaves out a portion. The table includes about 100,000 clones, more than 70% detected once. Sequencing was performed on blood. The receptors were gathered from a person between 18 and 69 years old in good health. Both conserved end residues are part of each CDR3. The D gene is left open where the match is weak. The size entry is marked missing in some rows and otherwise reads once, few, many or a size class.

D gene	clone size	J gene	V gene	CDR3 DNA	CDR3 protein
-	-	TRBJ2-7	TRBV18	TGTGCCAGCTCATCGTTTGGCGGGTTACTAGGTTCTCCTAACGAGCAGTACTTC	CASSSFGGLLGSPNEQYF
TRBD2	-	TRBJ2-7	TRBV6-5	TGTGCCAGCACCCGAGCGGGGGTCTACGAGCAGTACTTC	CASTRAGVYEQYF
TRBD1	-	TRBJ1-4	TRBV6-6	TGTGCCAGCAGTAACCAGGGGGCGAATGAAAAACTGTTTTTT	CASSNQGANEKLFF
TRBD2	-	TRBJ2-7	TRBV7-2	TGTGCCAGCAGATCGACCGGGACTAGCGGCTCCTACGAGCAGTACTTC	CASRSTGTSGSYEQYF
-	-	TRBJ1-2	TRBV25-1	TGTGCCAGCAGGGGGGGCGGGGAGGTGGATGGCTACACCTTC	CASRGGGEVDGYTF
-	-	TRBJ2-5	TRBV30	TGTGCCTGGAGTAAGGGAACCACCGGCCAAGAGACCCAGTACTTC	CAWSKGTTGQETQYF
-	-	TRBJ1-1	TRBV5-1	TGCGCCAGCAGCTTGGGGGCTGGGGCCGAAGCTTTCTTT	CASSLGAGAEAFF
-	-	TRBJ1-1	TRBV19	TGTGCCAGTAGTATTCCCGGGTTGAACACTGAAGCTTTCTTT	CASSIPGLNTEAFF
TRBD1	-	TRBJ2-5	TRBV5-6	TGTGCCAGCAGCTCGACAGGGCAAGAGACCCAGTACTTC	CASSSTGQETQYF
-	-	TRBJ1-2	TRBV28	TGTGCCAGCAGTCCCGGATTTCTAGGCTATGGCTACACCTTC	CASSPGFLGYGYTF
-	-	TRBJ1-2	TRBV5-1	TGCGCCAGCAGCTTGGCCTCAAGAGGGGAGGGTCATGGCTACACCTTC	CASSLASRGEGHGYTF
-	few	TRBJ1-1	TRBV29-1	TGCAGCGCCCGGGCGGGGGGGAACACTGAAGCTTTCTTT	CSARAGGNTEAFF
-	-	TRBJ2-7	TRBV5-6	TGTGCCAGCAGCTCCACCCTTAGGGCTCACGAGCAGTACTTC	CASSSTLRAHEQYF
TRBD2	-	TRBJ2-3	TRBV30	TGTGCCTGGACCCGTCCAATAGCGGGGAGCACAGATACGCAGTATTTT	CAWTRPIAGSTDTQYF
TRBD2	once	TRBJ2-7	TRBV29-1	TGCAGCGTTGAAGATCGGGGGGGCCGGTTAATCCACGAGCAGTACTTC	CSVEDRGGRLIHEQYF
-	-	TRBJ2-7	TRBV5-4	TGTGCCAGCAGCTTGGGGGGGGAGAGGTACGAGCAGTACTTC	CASSLGGERYEQYF
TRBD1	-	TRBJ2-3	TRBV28	TGTGCCCTCGGAGACAGGGGTTTTACAGATACGCAGTATTTT	CALGDRGFTDTQYF
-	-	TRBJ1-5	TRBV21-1	TGTGCCAGCAGCAAAGCGCTCGGGAAGGGAGGTCAGCCCCAGCATTTT	CASSKALGKGGQPQHF
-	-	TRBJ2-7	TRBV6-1	TGTGCCAGCAGTGAATATTTGCTTTCCTACGAGCAGTACTTC	CASSEYLLSYEQYF
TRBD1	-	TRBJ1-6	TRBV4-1	TGCGCCAGCAGCCAGGTTGGGACAGCGAATAATTCACCCCTCCACTTT	CASSQVGTANNSPLHF
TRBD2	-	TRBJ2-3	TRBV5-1	TGCGCCAGCAGCGGAGGGGCGGGGGGTTTCACAGATACGCAGTATTTT	CASSGGAGGFTDTQYF
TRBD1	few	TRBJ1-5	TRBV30	TGTGCCTGGTCGACAGGGAGAGGGAGTCAGCCCCAGCATTTT	CAWSTGRGSQPQHF
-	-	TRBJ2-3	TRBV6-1	TGTGCCAGCAGTGAAGCCGAAAGAACGCAGTATTTT	CASSEAERTQYF
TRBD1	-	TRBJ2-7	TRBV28	TGTGCCAGCAGTCGACAGGGGACCCCCTACGAGCAGTACTTC	CASSRQGTPYEQYF
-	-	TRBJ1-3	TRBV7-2	TGTGCCAGCAGCACCCGCGGGACTGGAAACACCATATATTTT	CASSTRGTGNTIYF
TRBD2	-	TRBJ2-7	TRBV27	TGTGCCAGCAGTGTGACTAGCGGGGGGGCAAACGAGCAGTACTTC	CASSVTSGGANEQYF